Shown below are 5 T cell receptor beta chains from a single sample sequenced in a study of cytomegalovirus exposure and HLA in healthy donors. PCR used 60 Vbeta primers and 13 Jbeta primers. Profiled with immunoSEQ multiplex PCR; TCRdb holds only in-frame clones, not every one. The repertoire holds tens of thousands of clones, with around 70% as singletons. The sequencing sample was made of PBMCs. Receptors originate from an older woman in good health and CMV-seropositive.

This clone was detected only once. This sequence joins TRBV5-1 and TRBJ1-2, with 7 bases aligning to TRBD1. With 4 bases clipped from V and 2 bases from J, the junction kept 5 bases outside the gene matches. CDR1 is SGHRS, CDR2 YFSETQ, per germline. This CDR3 is built from 14 residues. DNA for the CDR3: TGCGCCAGCAGCCCAGGGGGGCCAAACTATGGCTACACCTTC. This gives the protein CASSPGGPNYGYTF.

This chain links TRBV6-1 with TRBJ2-5, with D perhaps TRBD2 (5 bases). Trimming shortened V by 11 bases and J by 5 bases, and 15 bases separated the two germline ends. CDR1 and CDR2 (germline): MNHNS, SASEGT. The CDR3 spans 12 residues. This CDR3 reads CAFNLARETQYF. DNA of the CDR3: TGTGCCTTCAACCTAGCCCGCGAGACCCAGTACTTC.

The rearrangement uses TRBV5-6 and TRBJ1-5; 9 bases map to TRBD1. V lost 4 bases and J lost 7; bases outside the gene matches: 15. The germline CDR1 and CDR2 sequences are SGHDT and YYEEEE. The CDR3 extends over 17 amino acids. Written as DNA, the CDR3 is TGTGCCAGCAGCCCGCGGGGGACAGGGATAGGAGGACAGCCCCAGCATTTT. This codes for CASSPRGTGIGGQPQHF.

Comment on this clone: Given a far larger clone just one base away, this is likely a sequencing read error. The chain employs TRBV7-8 and TRBJ2-7, with TRBD1 matching over 7 bases. This CDR3 has 14 amino acids. Per germline, CDR1 SGHVS and CDR2 FQNEAQ. The ends lost 4 bases at V and 0 bases at J; junction bases unmatched: 3. The CDR3 nucleotides read TGTGCCAGCAGCTGGACAGGATTCTCCTACGAGCAGTACTTC. This sequence encodes CASSWTGFSYEQYF.

This rearrangement joins TRBV7-2 to TRBJ1-6; 12 bases map to TRBD1. V lost 4 bases to trimming and J lost 10 bases; unmatched junction nucleotides: 5. Germline assignment: CDR1 SGHTA and CDR2 FQGNSA. The CDR3 is 15 amino acids. The CDR3, as DNA: TGTGCCAGCAGCTGGGACAGGGGGCAGGGATCACCCCTCCACTTT. Its translation is CASSWDRGQGSPLHF. Drawing the rest from reference TRBV7-2 and TRBJ1-6, the complete variable domain is GAGVSQSPSNKVTEKGKDVELRCDPISGHTALYWYRQSLGQGLEFLIYFQGNSAPDKSGLPSDRFSAERTGGSVSTLTIQRTQQEDSAVYLCASSWDRGQGSPLHFGNGTRLTVT.